A selection of T cell receptor beta chains follows, all from one sample in a study of blood T cell repertoires in COVID-19. Some clones are missing from TCRdb's copy, which holds only in-frame ones; the method was immunoSEQ multiplex PCR. The sample has approximately 280,000 clones, about 88% seen once. Sequenced sample: peripheral blood. Receptors were obtained from a human donor with COVID-19, enrolled during active disease. The donor label of this sample is uncertain. CDR3s include the opening cysteine and the closing phenylalanine or tryptophan. D genes are given only for firm matches. Size is omitted from some rows. Given values are once, few, many or a class for expanded clones.

d_gene,abundance,v_gene,len,j_gene,CDR3nt,CDR3aa
-,-,TRBV19,14,TRBJ2-7,TGTGCCAGTAGGAAGGGGGGGCCCAACGGCGAGCAGTACTTC,CASRKGGPNGEQYF
TRBD1,-,TRBV18,17,TRBJ1-5,TGTGCCAGCTCACCACCGACGTGGACAGGGGGGAATCAGCCCCAGCATTTT,CASSPPTWTGGNQPQHF
-,-,TRBV28,12,TRBJ1-1,TGTGCCAGCAGGAACATGAACACTGAAGCTTTCTTT,CASRNMNTEAFF
-,-,TRBV5-1,16,TRBJ2-3,TGCGCCAGCAGCATTGTAAGGGGATTTGGCACAGATACGCAGTATTTT,CASSIVRGFGTDTQYF
TRBD1,-,TRBV6-5,15,TRBJ1-1,TGTGCCAGCAGTCCGGCAGGGGGCCCGAACACTGAAGCTTTCTTT,CASSPAGGPNTEAFF
TRBD2,-,TRBV5-4,16,TRBJ2-7,TGTGCCAGCAGCCGAGGGCTCGGACTAGCGCGCAACGAGCAGTACTTC,CASSRGLGLARNEQYF
TRBD2,-,TRBV19,15,TRBJ2-1,TGTGCCAGTAGTCGACTAGCGGGAGCCAACAATGAGCAGTTCTTC,CASSRLAGANNEQFF
TRBD1,-,TRBV9,13,TRBJ1-6,TGTGCCAGCAGCGGACAGGGGAATTCACCCCTCCACTTT,CASSGQGNSPLHF
-,-,TRBV2,13,TRBJ2-1,TGTGCCAGCAGTGAAGGGCCCCGCCAGGGGCAGTTCTTC,CASSEGPRQGQFF
TRBD1,once,TRBV5-1,14,TRBJ2-5,TGCGCCAGCAGTACAGGGGTAGTAAGGGAGACCCAGTACTTC,CASSTGVVRETQYF
TRBD1,-,TRBV5-6,15,TRBJ1-6,TGTGCCAGCAAACAGGGGAGCTCCTATAATTCACCCCTCCACTTT,CASKQGSSYNSPLHF
TRBD1,-,TRBV18,17,TRBJ1-3,TGTGCCAGCTCCCTACAGGGGAGTGATCTCGGCAGAAACACCATATATTTT,CASSLQGSDLGRNTIYF
TRBD2,-,TRBV9,15,TRBJ2-1,TGTGCCAGCAGCGTAGTTACGGGAGGGAGCAATGAGCAGTTCTTC,CASSVVTGGSNEQFF
-,-,TRBV20-1,11,TRBJ2-1,TGCAGTGCTAGGGCAGGTCATGAGCAGTTCTTC,CSARAGHEQFF
-,-,TRBV11-2,12,TRBJ2-4,TGTGCCAGCAGCCAGGAGGTGGACATTCAGTACTTC,CASSQEVDIQYF